The 29 T cell receptor beta chains listed next were all sequenced from one sample in a study of blood T cell repertoires in COVID-19. Using immunoSEQ multiplex PCR, the repertoire was profiled, and TCRdb retains in-frame clones only, with some absent. The repertoire holds 85,000 to 120,000 clones, with more than 85% as singletons. Sequencing input: peripheral blood. The receptors originated from a young man with acute or convalescent COVID-19.

The chain is built from TRBV25-1 and TRBJ1-6; weak D call: TRBD1 (5 bases). CDR1 and CDR2 (germline): MGHDK, SYGVNS. CDR3 length: 14 residues. Trimming cost V 5 bases and J 6 bases, with 11 bases left between them. The CDR3 sequence is CASSSDSFNSPLHF. DNA for the CDR3: TGTGCCAGCAGTTCTGACAGTTTTAATTCACCCCTCCACTTT. Full variable domain (remainder filled in from reference TRBV25-1 and TRBJ1-6): EADIYQTPRYLVIGTGKKITLECSQTMGHDKMYWYQQDPGMELHLIHYSYGVNSTEKGDLSSESTVSRIRTEHFPLTLESARPSHTSQYLCASSSDSFNSPLHFGNGTRLTVT.

The chain has TRBV5-1 and TRBJ1-1; no definite D call. CDR1 and CDR2 from the germline V gene are SGHRS and YFSETQ. V gave up 5 bases and J gave up 9 bases, with 5 bases separating them. The CDR3 is made up of 9 amino acids. This CDR3 is CASRLKAFF. In DNA form, the CDR3 reads TGCGCCAGCAGACTTAAAGCTTTCTTT.

The chain has TRBV5-1 and TRBJ2-1; TRBD1 matches at 7 bases. CDR1 SGHRS and CDR2 YFSETQ come from the germline V gene. The CDR3 spans 14 residues. V lost 6 bases and J lost 4; bases outside the gene matches: 7. The CDR3 nucleotides are TGCGCCAGCACCCACAGGGGTCAATACAATGAGCAGTTCTTC. It is translated as CASTHRGQYNEQFF. Full variable domain (rest looked up from reference TRBV5-1 and TRBJ2-1): KAGVTQTPRYLIKTRGQQVTLSCSPISGHRSVSWYQQTPGQGLQFLFEYFSETQRNKGNFPGRFSGRQFSNSRSEMNVSTLELGDSALYLCASTHRGQYNEQFFGPGTRLTVL.

This clone was picked up a small number of times. The chain has TRBV30 and TRBJ1-1, with D possibly TRBD1 on 6 matching bases. Germline V gives CDR1 GTSNPN, CDR2 SVGIG (reference sequence). The CDR3 is made up of 15 amino acids. Between the trimmed V and J ends, which lost 1 base and 3 bases, there was a span of 15 bases. The CDR3 reads CAWSALRGGDTEAFF. DNA for the CDR3: TGTGCCTGGAGTGCGTTGAGGGGGGGGGACACTGAAGCTTTCTTT.

The chain has TRBV19 and TRBJ1-1; 7 nucleotides match TRBD1. Germline values: CDR1 LNHDA, CDR2 SQIVND (reference sequence). The CDR3 covers 15 residues. V shed 2 bases, J shed 0 bases, and the junction held 3 bases outside the gene matches. In DNA form, the CDR3 reads TGTGCCAGTAGTATATCGGGACAGCTGAACACTGAAGCTTTCTTT. It codes for CASSISGQLNTEAFF. The complete variable domain, with remaining parts taken from reference TRBV19 and TRBJ1-1, reads DGGITQSPKYLFRKEGQNVTLSCEQNLNHDAMYWYRQDPGQGLRLIYYSQIVNDFQKGDIAEGYSVSREKKESFPLTVTSAQKNPTAFYLCASSISGQLNTEAFFGQGTRLTVV.

The chain couples TRBV5-1 to TRBJ2-2; 7 bases fit TRBD1. The germline CDR1 and CDR2 sequences are SGHRS and YFSETQ. There are 13 residues in the CDR3. V shed 2 bases, J shed 6 bases, and the junction held 1 base outside the gene matches. The CDR3 spells CASSLTGAGELFF. In DNA, the CDR3 is TGCGCCAGCAGCTTAACAGGGGCCGGGGAGCTGTTTTTT.

The rearrangement joins TRBV30 to TRBJ2-6; D call uncertain. CDR1 and CDR2 (germline): GTSNPN, SVGIG (reference sequence). There are 14 residues in the CDR3. The V and J ends lost 1 base and 3 bases respectively, with 7 bases between them. This CDR3 reads CAWSGLFGANVLTF. The CDR3 coding sequence is TGTGCCTGGAGTGGTCTGTTTGGGGCCAACGTCCTGACTTTC.

V gene TRBV24-1 combines with J gene TRBJ2-1; D gene uncertain. The germline V gene has CDR1 KGHDR and CDR2 SFDVKD. V lost 4 bases and J lost 7, with 13 bases in between. There are 14 residues in the CDR3. In nucleotides, the CDR3 is TGTGCCACCAGTGACCCTTCGGTTTGGAATGAGCAGTTCTTC. It specifies CATSDPSVWNEQFF.

The chain employs TRBV27 and TRBJ1-5; the D gene is possibly TRBD1 (5 bases). This CDR3 region has 17 residues. Germline V CDR1 and CDR2: MNHEY, SMNVEV (reference sequence). Trimming removed 4 bases at V and 0 bases at J, with 16 bases between. The DNA for the CDR3 is TGTGCCAGCAGTTCCTGGGGGGTAGGGAATAGCAATCAGCCCCAGCATTTT. Protein sequence: CASSSWGVGNSNQPQHF.

This sequence joins TRBV19 and TRBJ1-5; 8 nucleotides agree with TRBD1. V trimming: 5 bases; J trimming: 8 bases; junction bases outside the gene matches: 20. CDR3 size: 18 residues. Germline V gene data show CDR1 as LNHDA and CDR2 as SQIVND (reference sequence). The CDR3: CASSAGTGMSTRGEPQHF. The CDR3 DNA is TGTGCCAGTAGTGCAGGGACAGGAATGAGCACAAGAGGAGAGCCCCAGCATTTT.

This sequence joins TRBV6-5 and TRBJ2-7; D is possibly TRBD1 (5 bases). CDR1 is MNHEY and CDR2 is SVGAGI in the germline V gene. The CDR3 is 15 residues long. V was trimmed by 2 bases and J by 1 base, leaving 12 bases between them. CDR3 coding DNA: TGTGCCAGCAGTTACGTAGGGGCCTTATCCTACGAGCAGTACTTC. Amino acids: CASSYVGALSYEQYF.

The chain is built from TRBV19 and TRBJ2-2; 16 bases agree with TRBD2. This CDR3 spans 17 amino acids. Germline V lookup: CDR1 LNHDA, CDR2 SQIVND (reference sequence). The J segment lost 4 bases and the V segment lost 9 bases, leaving 8 bases of the junction unmatched. The CDR3 here is CASSGTSGRAGTGELFF. The CDR3, as DNA: TGTGCCAGCTCCGGGACTAGCGGGAGGGCGGGCACCGGGGAGCTGTTTTTT.

This clone was detected a few times. The genes are TRBV3-1 (or the pseudogene TRBV3-2) and TRBJ1-2; D remains unclear. The CDR3 runs to 12 residues. V was cut by 1 base and J by 12 bases, with 12 bases left in between. Germline V gene sequence: CDR1 LGHDT, CDR2 YNNKEL (reference sequence). The CDR3 DNA follows: TGTGCCAGCAGCCAAGCGGGGATCCCTGACACCTTC. It codes for CASSQAGIPDTF.

V and J are TRBV27 and TRBJ1-2; 8 bases map to TRBD1. Trimming took 6 bases from V and 7 from J; bases not matched to a gene: 10. Germline-derived CDR1 and CDR2 are MNHEY and SMNVEV (reference sequence). The CDR3 runs to 14 residues. The CDR3 DNA follows: TGTGCCAGCAGCTGGGACAGGACGGAGCCTGGCTACACCTTC. Translation: CASSWDRTEPGYTF.

The V and J genes are TRBV30 and TRBJ2-1; 7 bases match TRBD1. The CDR3 has 15 residues. Germline lookup yields CDR1 GTSNPN and CDR2 SVGIG (reference sequence). Trimming took 4 bases from V and 4 from J; bases not matched to a gene: 10. The CDR3 loop is CAWILRGLSYNEQFF. The CDR3 nucleotides read TGTGCCTGGATTTTAAGGGGGCTCTCATACAATGAGCAGTTCTTC.

The rearrangement links TRBV25-1 to TRBJ1-4, with 8 bases fitting TRBD1. J gave up 10 bases and V 2 bases, and 12 bases lay outside the gene matches. CDR1 is MGHDK and CDR2 is SYGVNS in the germline V gene. This CDR3 is built from 16 residues. The CDR3 DNA reads TGTGCCAGCAGTGAAGGCCCTGGACAGGGCGTTGGAAAACTGTTTTTT. It yields the protein CASSEGPGQGVGKLFF. Full variable domain (remainder filled in from reference TRBV25-1 and TRBJ1-4): EADIYQTPRYLVIGTGKKITLECSQTMGHDKMYWYQQDPGMELHLIHYSYGVNSTEKGDLSSESTVSRIRTEHFPLTLESARPSHTSQYLCASSEGPGQGVGKLFFGSGTQLSVL.

The chain joins TRBV18 to TRBJ1-6; unclear D gene. Trimming took off 2 bases at V and 10 bases at J, with 9 bases between the two ends. Germline lookup yields CDR1 KGHSH and CDR2 LQKENI. The CDR3 has 13 amino acids. As DNA, the CDR3 is TGTGCCAGCTCACCAGAAGGAGAATCACCCCTCCACTTT. Its translation: CASSPEGESPLHF.

The V and J genes are TRBV27 and TRBJ1-1, with a tentative D call TRBD1 (6 bases). Germline CDR1 and CDR2: MNHEY and SMNVEV (reference sequence). Between the trimmed V and J ends, which lost 6 bases and 0 bases, there was a span of 11 bases. The CDR3 has 14 amino acids. The CDR3 bases are TGTGCCAGCAGGAGCAGGGGTTTGAACACTGAAGCTTTCTTT. This codes for CASRSRGLNTEAFF.

J is TRBJ2-1 and V is TRBV19; a weak D match, TRBD1 (5 bases). The CDR3 is 15 residues long. Between the trimmed V and J ends, which lost 0 bases and 4 bases, there was a span of 10 bases. The germline gives CDR1 LNHDA, CDR2 SQIVND (reference sequence). CDR3 in DNA: TGTGCCAGTAGTATAGATACAGGCGCATACAATGAGCAGTTCTTC. It specifies CASSIDTGAYNEQFF.

This chain uses TRBV19 with TRBJ1-2, with D possibly being TRBD1 (6 bases). V shed 7 bases and J shed 0 bases, with 18 bases lying between them. The CDR3 spans 16 residues. In germline, CDR1 is LNHDA, CDR2 SQIVND (reference sequence). The DNA for the CDR3 is TGTGCCAGTAAGGACCTTGGACAGACAGCTAACTATGGCTACACCTTC. Protein product: CASKDLGQTANYGYTF.

The V and J genes are TRBV18 and TRBJ1-2, with 7 bases identical to TRBD1. Germline V lookup: CDR1 KGHSH, CDR2 LQKENI. CDR3 size: 15 residues. V trimming: 3 bases; J trimming: 4 bases; junction bases outside the gene matches: 8. The CDR3 sequence is CASSPGTDRSYGYTF. CDR3 nucleotide sequence: TGTGCCAGCTCACCGGGGACAGATCGGAGCTATGGCTACACCTTC.

This clone was seen a single time. The chain combines TRBV6-1 with TRBJ1-2; D unresolved. Germline values: CDR1 MNHNS, CDR2 SASEGT. Trimming left V 0 bases short and J 6 bases short, with 8 bases between. The CDR3 runs to 13 residues. The CDR3 coding sequence is TGTGCCAGCAGTGAAGCCAAGGCGGATGGCTACACCTTC. Amino acids: CASSEAKADGYTF.

This chain connects TRBV5-6 to TRBJ2-7, with 7 bases that match TRBD1. The germline CDR1 and CDR2 sequences are SGHDT and YYEEEE. The V and J ends lost 0 bases and 3 bases, in that order; junction bases with no gene match: 12. The CDR3 totals 17 residues. This CDR3 is CASSLASRGRGIYEQYF. DNA of the CDR3: TGTGCCAGCAGCTTGGCGTCCCGAGGCAGGGGGATCTACGAGCAGTACTTC. The variable domain in full, completed from reference TRBV5-6 and TRBJ2-7, reads DAGVTQSPTHLIKTRGQQVTLRCSPKSGHDTVSWYQQALGQGPQFIFQYYEEEERQRGNFPDRFSGHQFPNYSSELNVNALLLGDSALYLCASSLASRGRGIYEQYFGPGTRLTVT.

The chain recombines TRBV3-1 (or the pseudogene TRBV3-2) with TRBJ2-1, with D uncertain. CDR1 LGHDT and CDR2 YNNKEL come from the germline V gene (reference sequence). The V and J ends lost 0 bases and 5 bases respectively, with 14 bases between them. The CDR3 is 16 amino acids. The CDR3 sequence: CASSQEFLADNNEQFF. CDR3 nucleotides: TGTGCCAGCAGCCAAGAGTTTCTCGCGGATAACAATGAGCAGTTCTTC.

V is TRBV4-2 and J is TRBJ1-4, with unresolved D. V lost 0 bases to trimming and J lost 4 bases, with 6 bases between them. The CDR3 has 14 amino acids. Germline assignment: CDR1 LGHNA and CDR2 YNFKEQ. This CDR3 is CASSQDLGNEKLFF. The CDR3 region has the DNA TGTGCCAGCAGCCAAGATCTCGGTAATGAAAAACTGTTTTTT.

This rearrangement joins TRBV7-6 to TRBJ2-1; the match to TRBD2 covers 7 bases. The germline gives CDR1 SGHVS, CDR2 FNYEAQ. This CDR3 contains 16 residues. V gave up 4 bases and J gave up 7 bases; unmatched junction bases: 13. CDR3 nucleotides: TGTGCCAGCAGCTATCGCTTGGGGCGGGAGAAAAATGAGCAGTTCTTC. Translating gives CASSYRLGREKNEQFF.

Worth noting for this clone: The same CDR3 arises from other DNA sequences in this sample as well. The chain joins TRBV6-5 to TRBJ1-2; D is perhaps TRBD1 (5 bases). The V end was cut by 3 bases, the J end by 8 bases, with 13 bases between. CDR3 length: 13 amino acids. CDR1 and CDR2 (germline): MNHEY, SVGAGI. CDR3 nucleotides: TGTGCCAGCAGTTATGGGCAGGGAAACGGCTACACCTTC. Translating gives CASSYGQGNGYTF.

CDR3 sequence: CASSLSRGTNTEAFF. The CDR3 DNA reads TGTGCCAGCAGCCTCTCCCGGGGAACGAACACTGAAGCTTTCTTT. The chain combines TRBV4-2 with TRBJ1-1; D gene uncertain. Germline loops: CDR1 LGHNA, CDR2 YNFKEQ. The CDR3 is 15 amino acids. Trimming removed 4 bases from V and 1 base from J, with 13 bases in between.

The V and J genes are TRBV19 and TRBJ1-6; 12 bases line up with TRBD1. Germline CDR1 is LNHDA and CDR2 is SQIVND (reference sequence). The CDR3 totals 15 residues. The J segment lost 8 bases and the V segment lost 8 bases, leaving 7 bases of the junction unmatched. In DNA, the CDR3 is TGTGCCAGTGCGGCGGGACAGGGGGCCTATTCACCCCTCCACTTT. This translates into CASAAGQGAYSPLHF.